The sequence of this T cell receptor beta chain was determined in a study of blood T cell repertoires in COVID-19 (dated by TCRdb to 2020 to 2021). Study-level background: The collaborator samples originated in the United States, Italy and Spain and spanned the acute and convalescent phases of COVID-19. The prospective study material was composed of cDNA or gDNA derived from T cells, B-cell-depleted T cells, or PBMCs. The sample metadata nearly always contained a de-identified subject ID, COVID-19 status, age in years and sex. The samples were drawn from two sources: the first 160 participants of the ongoing ImmuneRACE study, and 1,000 to 1,500 subjects contributed by 6 global collaborators. The dataset comprised deeply sampled blood TCRbeta repertoires from subjects exposed to, actively infected with, or recovered from COVID-19. Where available, HLA class I and class II types were taken from metadata supplied by the sample provider and were not determined by assay-based typing. The repertoires were released in a freely available public database intended as a resource for research on the immune response to SARS-CoV-2. The paper as a whole reports these results and caveats: Clinical and demographic metadata were provided uncurated, with the amount varying by source and participant.

The collaborating institutions used their own protocols to collect whole blood in K2EDTA tubes. For TCRbeta analysis, collaborators shipped samples in one of three forms: frozen whole blood, isolated PBMCs, or DNA extracted from either of those sample types. From the cysteine through the phenylalanine, the CDR3 covers 14 amino acids. The sequence is cut down to CDR3 DNA, 42 bases in frame from base 1. CDR1 and CDR2 (SGHTA, FQGNSA) derive from the germline V gene. V gives up 5 bases and J gives up 1 base, and the segment between their germline ends measures 9 bases. Concerning this clone itself: Which antigen it targets is not known. One base away there is no much larger clone; base qualities are not given.

TCRbeta CDR3 regions were amplified from genomic DNA using the immunoSEQ Assay, a bias-controlled multiplex PCR. As for the original processing: The number of nucleated cells in each sample was estimated by amplification of reference gene primers within the assay. To quantify the absolute abundance of each unique TCRbeta CDR3 rearrangement, sequence reads were collapsed and filtered. Productive Simpson clonality was computed per sample as the square root of Simpson's diversity index over productive rearrangements. What TCRdb holds here is the immuneACCESS table cut down to in-frame rearrangements. Part of the clones is not present; checked against another copy, under half of the missing clones reflect an unresolved V gene, and the others are unexplained. That table gives V, J and clone size, and the DNA gave D and trimming. The sample contains 200,000 to 300,000 clones, approximately 84% of them found a single time. Around 7.8% of the sample is in the top ten clones.

The source of this sequence is a human donor in a cohort sampled during active COVID-19. Input material: peripheral blood. The chain is encoded by TRBV7-2 joined to TRBJ1-5; the D gene lacks a confident call. CDR3 reads: CASSPHSSNQPQHF. At the DNA level, the sequence is TGTGCCAGCAGCCCTCACTCGAGCAATCAGCCCCAGCATTTT.